This section outlines one T cell receptor (beta chain) sequence together with its context. This CDR3 has 15 amino acids. With 2 bases removed from V and 2 bases from J, the gap between germline ends came to 10 bases. Germline assignment: CDR1 MNHEY and CDR2 SVGEGT. As handled by the study authors: Reference gene primer amplification gave estimated nucleated cell counts. Profiled with immunoSEQ multiplex PCR; TCRdb holds only in-frame clones, not every one. For V, J and clone size, that table is used; D and trimming come from the DNA. The sample contains more than 95,000 clones, roughly nine tenths of which appear only once. This record comes from a study of blood T cell repertoires in COVID-19.

What was sequenced was peripheral blood. The genes are TRBV6-2 or TRBV6-3 and TRBJ1-3, with D perhaps TRBD1 (6 bases). The receptor was isolated from a man aged 70 or older who had recovered from COVID-19. The CDR3 reads CASSYTGKPGNTIYF. The CDR3 coding sequence is TGTGCCAGCAGTTACACAGGGAAGCCTGGAAACACCATATATTTT.